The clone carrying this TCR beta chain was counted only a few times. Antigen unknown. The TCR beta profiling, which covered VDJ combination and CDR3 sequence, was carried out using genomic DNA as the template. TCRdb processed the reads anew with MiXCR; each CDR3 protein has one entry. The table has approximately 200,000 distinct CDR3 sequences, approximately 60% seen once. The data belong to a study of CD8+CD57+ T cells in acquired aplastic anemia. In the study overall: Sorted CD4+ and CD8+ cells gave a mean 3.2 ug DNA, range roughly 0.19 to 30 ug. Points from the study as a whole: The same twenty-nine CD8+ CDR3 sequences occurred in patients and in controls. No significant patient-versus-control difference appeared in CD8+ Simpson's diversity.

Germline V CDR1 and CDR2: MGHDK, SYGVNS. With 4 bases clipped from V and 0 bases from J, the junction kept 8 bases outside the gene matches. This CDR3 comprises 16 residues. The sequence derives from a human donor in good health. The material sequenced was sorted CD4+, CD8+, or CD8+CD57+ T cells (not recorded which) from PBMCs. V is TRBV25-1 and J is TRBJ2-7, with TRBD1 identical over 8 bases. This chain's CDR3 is CASSGYRGTNSYEQYF. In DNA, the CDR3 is TGTGCCAGCAGTGGATACAGGGGGACCAACTCCTACGAGCAGTACTTC.